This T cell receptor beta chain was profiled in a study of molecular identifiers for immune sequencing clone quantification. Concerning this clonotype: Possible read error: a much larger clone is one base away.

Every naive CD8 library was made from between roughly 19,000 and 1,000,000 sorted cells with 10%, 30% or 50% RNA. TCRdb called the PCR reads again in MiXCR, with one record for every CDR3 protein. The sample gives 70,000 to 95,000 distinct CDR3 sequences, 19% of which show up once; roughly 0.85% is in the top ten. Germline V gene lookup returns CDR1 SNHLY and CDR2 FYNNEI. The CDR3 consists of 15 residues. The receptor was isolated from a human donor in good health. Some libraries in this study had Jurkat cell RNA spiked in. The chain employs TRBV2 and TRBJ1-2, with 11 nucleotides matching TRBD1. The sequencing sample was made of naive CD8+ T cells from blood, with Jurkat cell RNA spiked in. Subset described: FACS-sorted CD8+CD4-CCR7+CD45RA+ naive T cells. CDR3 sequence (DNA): TGTGCCAGCAGTGAATGGACAGGGGGCGGAGATGGCCACACCTTC. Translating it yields CASSEWTGGGDGHTF.